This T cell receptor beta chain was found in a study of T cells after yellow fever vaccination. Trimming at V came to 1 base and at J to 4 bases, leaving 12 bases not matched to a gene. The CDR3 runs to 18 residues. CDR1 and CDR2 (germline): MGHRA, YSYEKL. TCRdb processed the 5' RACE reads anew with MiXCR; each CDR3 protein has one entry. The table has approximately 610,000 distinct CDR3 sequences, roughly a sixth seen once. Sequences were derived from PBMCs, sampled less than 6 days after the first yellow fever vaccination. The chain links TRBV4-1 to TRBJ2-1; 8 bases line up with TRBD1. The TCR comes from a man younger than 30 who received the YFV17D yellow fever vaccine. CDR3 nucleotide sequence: TGCGCCAGCAGCCAAGGGAGAGTCCAGGGGGCGCGTTACAATGAGCAGTTCTTC. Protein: CASSQGRVQGARYNEQFF.